This T cell receptor (beta chain) was identified in a study of cytomegalovirus exposure and HLA in healthy donors. This CDR3 comprises 15 residues. Germline V lookup: CDR1 SEHNR, CDR2 FQNEAQ (reference sequence). Trimming stripped 6 bases from V and 7 bases from J, with 16 bases between. Primers for the PCR totalled 60 Vbeta and 13 Jbeta. Only in-frame clones appear in the TCRdb table, and some are missing; sequencing was by immunoSEQ multiplex PCR. The sample lists 140,000 to 150,000 clones, roughly four fifths seen once, with about 3.4% in the top ten. This chain connects TRBV7-9 to TRBJ1-6; tentative D call: TRBD1 (5 bases). The sample comprised PBMCs. This TCR came from a male donor in good health and CMV-seronegative. As DNA, the CDR3 is TGTGCCAGCAGGGGACGGGACTCCAGAAATTCACCCCTCCACTTT. Translating it yields CASRGRDSRNSPLHF.